These 4 T cell receptor beta chains originate from one sample sequenced in a study of T cells expressing NK-cell markers. TCRdb derives one entry per CDR3 protein from the 5' RACE reads, leaving out DNA. The record lists some 110,000 distinct CDR3 sequences, of which the ten most abundant hold about a fifth. The sample comprised blood T cells: a sorted CD56 or NKG2C T cell subset, CD4+ or CD8+ T cells, or bulk PBMC T cells (not recorded which). These receptors were collected from a woman between 18 and 75 years old in good health.

The chain carries TRBV4-3 and TRBJ2-7; the D call from TCRdb, TRBD1, cannot be confirmed without DNA. Germline CDR1 is LGHNA and CDR2 is YSLEER. The CDR3 consists of 15 residues. CDR3 sequence reads: CASSQVDRGHYEQYF.

The V gene is TRBV9, the J gene TRBJ2-2. Per germline, CDR1 SGDLS and CDR2 YYNGEE. The CDR3 length is 13 residues. CDR3: CASSVMDTGELFF.

The V and J genes are TRBV19 and TRBJ1-4; TCRdb returns TRBD1, unconfirmable since there is no DNA. The CDR3 spans 15 residues. The germline gives CDR1 LNHDA, CDR2 SQIVND (reference sequence). The CDR3 loop is CASSWAGGNNEKLFF.

The rearrangement uses TRBV5-1 and TRBJ2-7. The CDR3 contains 15 residues. Germline CDR1 is SGHRS and CDR2 is YFSETQ. Here the CDR3 reads CASRDSTQGILEQYF.